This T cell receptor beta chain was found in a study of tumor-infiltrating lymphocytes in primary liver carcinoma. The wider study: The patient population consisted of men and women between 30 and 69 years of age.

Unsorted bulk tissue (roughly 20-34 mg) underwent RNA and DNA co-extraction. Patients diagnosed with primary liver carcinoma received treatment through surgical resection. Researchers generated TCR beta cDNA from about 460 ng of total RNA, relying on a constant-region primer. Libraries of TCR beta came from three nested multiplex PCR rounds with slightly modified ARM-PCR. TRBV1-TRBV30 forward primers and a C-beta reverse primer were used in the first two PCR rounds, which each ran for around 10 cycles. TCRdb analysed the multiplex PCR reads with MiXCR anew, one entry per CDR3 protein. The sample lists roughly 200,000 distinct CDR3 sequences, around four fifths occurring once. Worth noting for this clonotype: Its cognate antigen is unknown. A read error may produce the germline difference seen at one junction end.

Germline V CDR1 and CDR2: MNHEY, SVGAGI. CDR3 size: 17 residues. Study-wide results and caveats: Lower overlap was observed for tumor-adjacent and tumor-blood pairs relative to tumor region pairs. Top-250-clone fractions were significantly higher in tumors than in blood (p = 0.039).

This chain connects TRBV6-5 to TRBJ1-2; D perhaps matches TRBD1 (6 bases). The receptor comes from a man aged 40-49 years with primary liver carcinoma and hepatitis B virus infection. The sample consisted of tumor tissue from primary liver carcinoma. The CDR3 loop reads CASKRGQGDRFGYGHTF. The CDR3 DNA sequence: TGTGCCAGCAAGAGGGGACAAGGGGATCGATTCGGTTATGGCCACACCTTC.